By its share, the clone carrying this T cell receptor beta chain is medium-sized (0.01 to 0.1%). Found in a library prepared for alpha chains, this beta chain is an off-target read, and its abundance has little meaning. These data are taken from a study of spatial heterogeneity in lung cancer. Time point given: sample taken at primary tumor resection. Samples came from 60 to 75 TRACERx patients with untreated early-stage lung cancer. The study sequenced unsorted whole RNA from tumor, nontumor lung or frozen PBMC. Every cDNA TCR molecule received its own unique molecular identifier. TCRdb reprocessed the 5' RACE reads via MiXCR and lists one record per CDR3 protein. There are approximately 15,000 distinct CDR3 sequences in the sample; 3.6% occur only once, and 8.5% to 10% lies in the top ten. The source of this sequence is a male donor with early-stage non-small cell lung cancer. The input for sequencing was normal lung tissue next to the tumor, taken at surgery.

CDR3 DNA sequence: TGTGCCAGCAGCGCGGACAGGGATGGCTACACCTTC. Its protein is CASSADRDGYTF. The genes are TRBV11-1 and TRBJ1-2; 8 bases map to TRBD1. The germline CDR1 and CDR2 sequences are SGHAT and FQDESV (reference sequence). The CDR3 contains 12 residues. The V gene end was trimmed by 5 bases and the J gene end by 6 bases; junction bases not matched to a gene: 2.